The 11 T cell receptor beta chains below come from one sample, sequenced in a study of response to subunit inactivated influenza vaccine. TCRdb analysed the RT-PCR reads with MiXCR anew, one entry per CDR3 protein. The sample has a few hundred thousand distinct CDR3 sequences; approximately 11% are singletons. The data were also submitted as part of a second study, on T cells expressing NK-cell markers. That work adds: With UMIs, 5'RACE template switching was used to make TCR beta cDNA.

Sample: PBMCs from blood, taken on the day of vaccination. These receptors all come from a man between 45 and 60 years old who received an inactivated influenza vaccine.

The chain employs TRBV5-1 and TRBJ2-7, with 7 bases identical to TRBD1. Trimming at V came to 0 bases and at J to 2 bases, leaving 8 bases not matched to a gene. CDR3 size: 16 residues. CDR1 SGHRS and CDR2 YFSETQ come from the germline V gene. CDR3 in amino acids: CASSLGTGRIPYEQYF. The CDR3 DNA is TGCGCCAGCAGCTTGGGGACAGGTCGAATACCCTACGAGCAGTACTTC.

The rearrangement joins TRBV15 to TRBJ1-6; D gene unclear. Germline CDR1 is LNHNV and CDR2 is YYDKDF (reference sequence). Trimming stripped 0 bases from V and 7 bases from J, with 10 bases between. The CDR3 consists of 15 residues. CDR3: CATSRDRHTNSPLHF. The CDR3 DNA is TGTGCCACCAGCAGAGATCGGCACACAAATTCACCCCTCCACTTT.

The sample holds a few counts of this clonotype. The chain employs TRBV7-9 and TRBJ2-1; D is uncertain. CDR3 length equals 15 residues. Trimming removed 3 bases at V and 3 bases at J, with 12 bases between. CDR1 SEHNR and CDR2 FQNEAQ come from the germline V gene (reference sequence). The CDR3: CASSFDLTRYNEQFF. The CDR3, as DNA: TGTGCCAGCAGCTTTGACCTGACTCGCTACAATGAGCAGTTCTTC.

This clonotype was observed a handful of times. The rearrangement uses TRBV20-1 and TRBJ1-6; D uncertain. The CDR3 runs 12 residues. The V end was cut by 4 bases, the J end by 7 bases, with 8 bases between. CDR1 and CDR2 (germline): DFQATT, SNEGSKA (reference sequence). CDR3 protein: CSATLGNSPLHF. The CDR3 nucleotides are TGCAGTGCTACCCTGGGGAATTCACCCCTCCACTTT.

This clonotype was seen a few times. This chain uses TRBV5-6 with TRBJ2-2; 7 bases line up with TRBD2. V dropped 5 bases and J dropped 1; count of bases not matched to a gene: 5. Germline CDR1 and CDR2: SGHDT and YYEEEE. The CDR3 covers 15 residues. The CDR3 coding sequence is TGTGCCAGCAGTTTACTAGCGCGGAACACCGGGGAGCTGTTTTTT. Residues: CASSLLARNTGELFF.

Notes on this clonotype: As the CDR3 is not closed by the conserved phenylalanine or tryptophan, this likely results from a read error. V is TRBV7-9 and J is TRBJ1-4; D is perhaps TRBD1 (6 bases). Deletions cut 5 bases from V and 0 bases from J, with 13 bases between. The CDR3 is made up of 16 amino acids. Germline V gene data show CDR1 as SEHNR and CDR2 as FQNEAQ (reference sequence). The CDR3 protein is CASSKTQGATNEKLFY. The CDR3 DNA reads TGTGCCAGCAGCAAGACACAGGGAGCAACTAATGAAAAACTGTTTTAT.

This sequence joins TRBV20-1 and TRBJ2-7, with 9 nucleotides matching TRBD1. The germline gives CDR1 DFQATT, CDR2 SNEGSKA (reference sequence). This CDR3 contains 13 residues. V gave up 6 bases and J gave up 5 bases; unmatched junction bases: 8. The CDR3 is CSAPWTGDNEQYF. The CDR3 DNA is TGCAGTGCGCCTTGGACAGGGGACAACGAGCAGTACTTC.

The sample holds a few counts of this clonotype. The chain combines TRBV3-1 with TRBJ2-7, with a tentative D call TRBD1 (5 bases). Deletions cut 1 base from V and 6 bases from J, with 10 bases between. CDR1 LGHDT and CDR2 YNNKEL come from the germline V gene (reference sequence). The CDR3 loop spans 13 amino acids. This CDR3 is CASSQGRTSEQYF. In DNA, the CDR3 is TGTGCCAGCAGCCAAGGTCGGACATCCGAGCAGTACTTC.

This chain uses TRBV24-1 with TRBJ2-3, with TRBD1 identical over 7 bases. This CDR3 region has 16 residues. Germline lookup yields CDR1 KGHDR and CDR2 SFDVKD. V lost 4 bases, J lost 0 bases, and 6 bases stayed unmatched. CDR3 bases: TGTGCCACCAGTGACCGACAGGGCTCTAGCACAGATACGCAGTATTTT. Protein: CATSDRQGSSTDTQYF.

This chain links TRBV5-1 with TRBJ2-2, with 8 bases fitting TRBD2. The V gene end was trimmed by 1 base and the J gene end by 5 bases; junction bases not matched to a gene: 4. The CDR3 totals 15 residues. The germline gives CDR1 SGHRS, CDR2 YFSETQ. The CDR3 DNA sequence: TGCGCCAGCAGCTTGTTCGGGAGGGAAACCGGGGAGCTGTTTTTT. The encoded protein is CASSLFGRETGELFF.

This clonotype turned up a few times. The chain combines TRBV7-3 with TRBJ2-3; D perhaps matches TRBD2 (5 bases). This CDR3 is 15 amino acids long. V was shortened by 0 bases and J by 1 base, with 8 bases between the two germline ends. Germline V gene data show CDR1 as SGHTA and CDR2 as FQGTGA. The chain's CDR3 is CASSLTGIGTDTQYF. DNA of the CDR3: TGTGCCAGCAGCTTAACCGGGATTGGCACAGATACGCAGTATTTT.